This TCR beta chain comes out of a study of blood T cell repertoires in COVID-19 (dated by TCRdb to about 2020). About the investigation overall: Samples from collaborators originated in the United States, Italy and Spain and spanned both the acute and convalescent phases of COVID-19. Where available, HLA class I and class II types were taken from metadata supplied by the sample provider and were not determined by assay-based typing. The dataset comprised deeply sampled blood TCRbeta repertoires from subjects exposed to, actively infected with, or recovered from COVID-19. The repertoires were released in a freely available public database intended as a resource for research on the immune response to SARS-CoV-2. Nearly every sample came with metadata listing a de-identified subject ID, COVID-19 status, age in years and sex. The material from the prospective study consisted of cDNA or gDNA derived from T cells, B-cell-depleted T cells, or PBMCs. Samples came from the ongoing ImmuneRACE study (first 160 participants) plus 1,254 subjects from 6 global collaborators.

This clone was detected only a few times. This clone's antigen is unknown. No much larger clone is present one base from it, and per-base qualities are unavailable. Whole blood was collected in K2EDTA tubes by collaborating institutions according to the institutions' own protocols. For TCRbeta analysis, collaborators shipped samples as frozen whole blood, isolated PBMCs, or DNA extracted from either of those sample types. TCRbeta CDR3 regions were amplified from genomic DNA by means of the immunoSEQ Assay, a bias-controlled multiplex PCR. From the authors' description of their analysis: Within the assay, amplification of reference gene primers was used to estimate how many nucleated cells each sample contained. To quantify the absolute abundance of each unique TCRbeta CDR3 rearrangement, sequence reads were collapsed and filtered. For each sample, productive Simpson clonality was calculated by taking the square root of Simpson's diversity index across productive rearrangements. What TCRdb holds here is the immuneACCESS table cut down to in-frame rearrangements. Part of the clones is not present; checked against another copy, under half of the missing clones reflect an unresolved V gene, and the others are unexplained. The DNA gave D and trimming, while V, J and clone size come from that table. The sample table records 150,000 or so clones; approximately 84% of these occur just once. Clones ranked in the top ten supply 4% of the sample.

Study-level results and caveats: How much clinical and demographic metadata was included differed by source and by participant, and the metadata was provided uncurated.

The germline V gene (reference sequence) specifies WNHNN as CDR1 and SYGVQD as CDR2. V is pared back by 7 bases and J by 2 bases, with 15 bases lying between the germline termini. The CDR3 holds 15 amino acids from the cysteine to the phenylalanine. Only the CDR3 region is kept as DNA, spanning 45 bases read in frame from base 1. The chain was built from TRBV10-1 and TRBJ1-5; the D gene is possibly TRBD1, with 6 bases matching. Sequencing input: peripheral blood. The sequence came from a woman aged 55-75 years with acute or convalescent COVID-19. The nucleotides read TGCGCCAGCACCGGCGGGGGCGCGGGCAATCAGCCCCAGCATTTT. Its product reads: CASTGGGAGNQPQHF.